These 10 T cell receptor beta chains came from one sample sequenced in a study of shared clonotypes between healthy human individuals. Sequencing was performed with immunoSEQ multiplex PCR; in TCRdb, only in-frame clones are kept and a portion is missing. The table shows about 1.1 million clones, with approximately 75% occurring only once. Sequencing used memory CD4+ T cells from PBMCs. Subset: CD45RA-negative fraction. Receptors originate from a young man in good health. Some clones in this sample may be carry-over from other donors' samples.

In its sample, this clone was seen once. The CDR3 spells CASSLTRPSREGYTF. The DNA for the CDR3 is TGTGCCAGCAGCTTAACTCGGCCCTCAAGAGAAGGCTACACCTTC. The genes are TRBV7-8 and TRBJ1-2, with no clear D. This CDR3 has 15 amino acids. V lost 2 bases, J lost 8 bases, and 18 bases lay in between. Germline V lookup: CDR1 SGHVS, CDR2 FQNEAQ. Combining the CDR3 with reference TRBV7-8 and TRBJ1-2 gives the whole variable domain GAGVSQSPRYKVAKRGQDVALRCDPISGHVSLFWYQQALGQGPEFLTYFQNEAQLDKSGLPSDRFFAERPEGSVSTLKIQRTQQEDSAVYLCASSLTRPSREGYTFGSGTRLTVV.

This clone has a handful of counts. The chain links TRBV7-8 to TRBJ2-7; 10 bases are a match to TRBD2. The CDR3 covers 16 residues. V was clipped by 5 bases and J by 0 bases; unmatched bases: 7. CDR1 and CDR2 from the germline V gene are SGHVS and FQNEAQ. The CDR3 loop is CASSVISGRASYEQYF. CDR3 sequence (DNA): TGTGCCAGCAGCGTCATAAGCGGGAGGGCCTCCTACGAGCAGTACTTC.

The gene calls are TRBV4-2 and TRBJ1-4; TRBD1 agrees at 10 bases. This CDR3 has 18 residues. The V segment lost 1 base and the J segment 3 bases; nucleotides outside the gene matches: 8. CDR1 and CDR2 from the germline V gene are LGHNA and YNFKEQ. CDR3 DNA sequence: TGTGCCAGCAGCCAAGGATCGGGACAGGGGAAGGCTAATGAAAAACTGTTTTTT. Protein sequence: CASSQGSGQGKANEKLFF.

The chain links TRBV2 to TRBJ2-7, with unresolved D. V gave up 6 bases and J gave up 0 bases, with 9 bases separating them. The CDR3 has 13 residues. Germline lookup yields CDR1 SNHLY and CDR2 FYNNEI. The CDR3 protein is CASSRFYSYEQYF. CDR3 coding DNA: TGTGCCAGCAGCCGCTTCTACTCCTACGAGCAGTACTTC. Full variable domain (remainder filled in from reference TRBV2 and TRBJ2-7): EPEVTQTPSHQVTQMGQEVILRCVPISNHLYFYWYRQILGQKVEFLVSFYNNEISEKSEIFDDQFSVERPDGSNFTLKIRSTKLEDSAMYFCASSRFYSYEQYFGPGTRLTVT.

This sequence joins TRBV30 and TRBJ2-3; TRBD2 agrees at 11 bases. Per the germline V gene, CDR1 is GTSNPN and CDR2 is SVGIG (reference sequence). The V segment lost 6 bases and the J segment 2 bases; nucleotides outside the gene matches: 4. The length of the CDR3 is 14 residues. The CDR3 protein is CACTSGGFTDTQYF. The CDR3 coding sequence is TGTGCCTGTACTAGCGGGGGCTTCACAGATACGCAGTATTTT.

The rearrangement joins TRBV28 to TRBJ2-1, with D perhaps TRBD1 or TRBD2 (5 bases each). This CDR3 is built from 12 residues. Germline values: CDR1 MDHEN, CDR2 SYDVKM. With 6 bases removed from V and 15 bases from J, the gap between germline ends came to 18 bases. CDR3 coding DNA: TGTGCCAGCAGGAATCCGGGACCCCAGTGGTTCTTC. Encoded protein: CASRNPGPQWFF.

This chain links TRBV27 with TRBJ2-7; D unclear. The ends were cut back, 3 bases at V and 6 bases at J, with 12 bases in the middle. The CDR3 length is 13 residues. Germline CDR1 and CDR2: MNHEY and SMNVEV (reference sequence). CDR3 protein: CASSLVSGPEQYF. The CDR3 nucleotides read TGTGCCAGCAGTTTGGTATCCGGGCCCGAGCAGTACTTC.

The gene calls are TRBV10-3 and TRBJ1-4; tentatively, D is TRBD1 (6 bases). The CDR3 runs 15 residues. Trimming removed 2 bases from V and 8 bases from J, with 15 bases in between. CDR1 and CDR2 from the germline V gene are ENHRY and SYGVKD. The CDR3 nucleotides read TGTGCCATCAGTGAGATGCGGGGGGCTGGAGAAAAACTGTTTTTT. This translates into CAISEMRGAGEKLFF.

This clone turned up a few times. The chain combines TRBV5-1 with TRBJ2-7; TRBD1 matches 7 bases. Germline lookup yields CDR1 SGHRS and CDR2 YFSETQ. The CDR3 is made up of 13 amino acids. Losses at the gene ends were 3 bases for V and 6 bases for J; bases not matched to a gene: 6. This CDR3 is CASSSRQGPEQYF. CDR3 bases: TGCGCCAGCAGCTCCCGACAGGGCCCCGAGCAGTACTTC.

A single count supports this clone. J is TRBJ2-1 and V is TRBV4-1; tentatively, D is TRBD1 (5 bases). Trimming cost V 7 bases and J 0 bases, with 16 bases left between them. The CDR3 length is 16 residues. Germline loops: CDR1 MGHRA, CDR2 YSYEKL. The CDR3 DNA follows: TGCGCCAGCAAGGGGCTTCCTTCCCACTCCTACAATGAGCAGTTCTTC. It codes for CASKGLPSHSYNEQFF.